Only one count was recorded for the clone carrying this T cell receptor (beta chain). Original handling: Nucleated cell counts were estimated from reference gene primer amplification. Clones were sequenced by immunoSEQ multiplex PCR, and TCRdb holds only the in-frame ones, with some missing. Clone size and V and J calls were adopted from that table, with D and trimming inferred from the DNA. Of approximately 170,000 clones listed, 84% were seen once; the top ten hold less than 15%. The sample belongs to a study of blood T cell repertoires in COVID-19. Germline assignment: CDR1 LGHDT and CDR2 YNNKEL (reference sequence). The CDR3 runs to 15 residues. V dropped 7 bases and J dropped 7; count of bases not matched to a gene: 14.

The sequence derives from a man between 50 and 59 years old who had recovered from COVID-19. The genes are TRBV3-1 (or the pseudogene TRBV3-2) and TRBJ2-5; TRBD2 agrees at 8 bases. Sequenced: PBMCs or T cells enriched from blood (not recorded which). The CDR3 spells CASTPMGGAGGTQYF. CDR3 sequence (DNA): TGTGCCAGCACCCCCATGGGGGGGGCGGGAGGGACCCAGTACTTC.